This TCR beta chain appears in the sequencing data of a study of cytomegalovirus exposure and HLA in healthy donors. General study findings and limits: The likely origin of a cluster of highly shared sequence variants was a sequencing artifact. Among CMV-associated TCR beta chains, most appeared HLA-restricted in a later analysis.

The PCR ran on 60 Vbeta and 13 Jbeta primers. This table comes from immunoSEQ multiplex PCR, and its TCRdb copy is limited to in-frame clones, with some not included. The sample yields more than 95,000 clones, around 80% seen once. With respect to this clone: Its antigen is not identified.

Sequences were obtained from PBMCs. This clonotype originated in a female donor in good health and CMV-seronegative.

The CDR3 sequence is CASSGTGGNTIYF. The CDR3 coding sequence is TGTGCCAGCAGCGGGACTGGGGGAAACACCATATATTTT. The gene calls are TRBV2 and TRBJ1-3, with a weak D call TRBD1 (5 bases). Trimming took 6 bases from V and 4 from J, leaving 10 bases between them. CDR3 length equals 13 residues. Germline loops: CDR1 SNHLY, CDR2 FYNNEI.